Below are 14 T cell receptor beta chains sequenced from a single sample in a study of T cell repertoires in cytomegalovirus infection. Their cognate antigens are unknown. TCRdb re-called the reads with MiXCR, one entry per CDR3 protein. This table holds hundreds of thousands of distinct CDR3 sequences, 29% found once. Source: cultured PBMCs, taken from culture after CMV antigen stimulation. All receptors come from a human donor in good health (CMV status not recorded). Some clones in this sample may be carry-over from other donors' samples.

This clonotype was observed a few times. The chain recombines TRBV2 with TRBJ2-1; the D is unclear. CDR1 is SNHLY and CDR2 is FYNNEI in the germline V gene. The ends were cut back, 6 bases at V and 0 bases at J, with 12 bases in the middle. The CDR3 runs 15 residues. Here the CDR3 DNA reads TGTGCCAGCAGGCCCAGCCCGGACTCCTACAATGAGCAGTTCTTC. This encodes CASRPSPDSYNEQFF.

The chain recombines TRBV7-3 with TRBJ2-3; tentatively, D is TRBD2 (5 bases). The CDR3 extends over 15 amino acids. Germline assignment: CDR1 SGHTA and CDR2 FQGTGA. The V end was cut by 0 bases, the J end by 2 bases, with 9 bases between. The CDR3 reads CASSLTSADTDTQYF. Here the CDR3 DNA reads TGTGCCAGCAGCTTAACTAGCGCCGACACAGATACGCAGTATTTT.

In DNA form, the CDR3 reads TGTGCCAGCAGATATTCCGGGACAGAGAACACCGGGGAGCTGTTTTTT. It is translated as CASRYSGTENTGELFF. This sequence joins TRBV12-3 or TRBV12-4 and TRBJ2-2, with 7 positions matching TRBD1. The CDR3 is 16 residues long. J lost 1 base, V lost 6 bases, and 8 bases had no gene match.

This clonotype was picked up a small number of times. The chain combines TRBV11-2 with TRBJ2-3; no clear D. Germline V gives CDR1 SGHAT, CDR2 FQNNGV. There are 15 residues in the CDR3. V was pared by 1 base and J by 2 bases, with 10 bases between. The CDR3 nucleotides are TGTGCCAGCAGCTTAGCAGGCCCCAACACAGATACGCAGTATTTT. Translated: CASSLAGPNTDTQYF.

This clonotype was counted between two and nine times. This chain connects TRBV3-1 to TRBJ1-5; D ambiguous. Germline V lookup: CDR1 LGHDT, CDR2 YNNKEL (reference sequence). Trimming cost V 1 base and J 2 bases, with 12 bases left between them. This CDR3 comprises 16 residues. In nucleotides, the CDR3 is TGTGCCAGCAGCCAAGGTGGCAGAATTGGCAATCAGCCCCAGCATTTT. This gives the protein CASSQGGRIGNQPQHF. Full variable domain (missing parts from reference TRBV3-1 and TRBJ1-5): DTAVSQTPKYLVTQMGNDKSIKCEQNLGHDTMYWYKQDSKKFLKIMFSYNNKELIINETVPNRFSPKSPDKAHLNLHINSLELGDSAVYFCASSQGGRIGNQPQHFGDGTRLSIL.

This clonotype was found many times. This chain uses TRBV7-6 with TRBJ2-1; D possibly corresponds to TRBD1 (5 bases). Between the trimmed V and J ends, which lost 5 bases and 10 bases, there was a span of 12 bases. Germline lookup yields CDR1 SGHVS and CDR2 FNYEAQ. The CDR3 loop spans 12 amino acids. The CDR3 DNA is TGTGCCAGCAGCCTAGGGGCTAACGAGCAGTTCTTC. Translating it yields CASSLGANEQFF.

This clonotype appeared a few times. The rearrangement links TRBV18 to TRBJ1-2, with 8 bases identical to TRBD1. The V gene's germline CDR1 is KGHSH and CDR2 LQKENI. Germline trimming cut 6 bases from V and 7 bases from J; bases unmatched to any gene: 10. This CDR3 has 14 residues. In DNA form, the CDR3 reads TGTGCCAGCTCTTCGGGACAGGCACTGGGTGGCTACACCTTC. Amino acids: CASSSGQALGGYTF.

The chain recombines TRBV10-3 with TRBJ2-7; tentatively, D is TRBD1 (6 bases). Trimming cost V 7 bases and J 0 bases, with 10 bases left between them. The CDR3 runs to 13 residues. The germline V gene has CDR1 ENHRY and CDR2 SYGVKD. The CDR3 DNA reads TGTGCCATCAACAACAGGGACTCCTACGAGCAGTACTTC. Its translation is CAINNRDSYEQYF.

This clonotype was observed at least ten times. The rearrangement joins TRBV30 to TRBJ1-2, with D maybe TRBD1 (5 bases). V lost 5 bases, J lost 6 bases, and 28 bases lay in between. The CDR3 spans 17 residues. The V gene's germline CDR1 is GTSNPN and CDR2 SVGIG (reference sequence). In DNA, the CDR3 is TGTGCCTGGGGGGGGGATACAGGTTCTCCGGGGCGAGATGGCTACACCTTC. Its translation is CAWGGDTGSPGRDGYTF.

This clonotype was seen a handful of times. The chain recombines TRBV6-6 with TRBJ2-1; 8 bases align to TRBD2. Germline V gene data show CDR1 as MNHNY and CDR2 as SVGAGI (reference sequence). After removal of 0 bases from V and 7 bases from J, the junction contained 8 bases not matched to a gene. The CDR3 extends over 16 amino acids. This chain's CDR3 is CASSYSTGLAGNEQFF. For the CDR3, the DNA is TGTGCCAGCAGTTACTCGACCGGACTAGCCGGTAATGAGCAGTTCTTC.

V gene TRBV7-9 combines with J gene TRBJ2-1; the match to TRBD2 covers 7 bases. CDR3 length: 15 amino acids. Trimming took 3 bases from V and 2 from J; bases not matched to a gene: 4. Germline CDR1 and CDR2: SEHNR and FQNEAQ (reference sequence). CDR3 loop: CASSFKRGTYNEQFF. In DNA form, the CDR3 reads TGTGCCAGCAGCTTTAAGCGGGGTACCTACAATGAGCAGTTCTTC. Full variable domain (rest looked up from reference TRBV7-9 and TRBJ2-1): DTGVSQNPRHKITKRGQNVTFRCDPISEHNRLYWYRQTLGQGPEFLTYFQNEAQLEKSRLLSDRFSAERPKGSFSTLEIQRTEQGDSAMYLCASSFKRGTYNEQFFGPGTRLTVL.

This clonotype was recorded a few times. This chain links TRBV7-3 with TRBJ2-7; 7 bases map to TRBD2. Germline V gene lookup returns CDR1 SGHTA and CDR2 FQGTGA. V was pared by 5 bases and J by 0 bases, with 10 bases of the junction left unmatched. This CDR3 spans 16 amino acids. CDR3 DNA sequence: TGTGCCAGCAGCCGAGGGGCGGGAGTAAGCTCCTACGAGCAGTACTTC. Protein: CASSRGAGVSSYEQYF.

J is TRBJ2-7 and V is TRBV18; D possibly matches TRBD1 or TRBD2 (5 bases each). Germline V gene data show CDR1 as KGHSH and CDR2 as LQKENI. Trimming removed 3 bases from V and 3 bases from J, with 9 bases in between. This CDR3 has 13 amino acids. Written as DNA, the CDR3 is TGTGCCAGCTCACCGGGACGGATCTACGAGCAGTACTTC. Translated, it gives CASSPGRIYEQYF.

V usage is TRBV10-1 and J usage is TRBJ2-1; D not resolved. V was cut by 2 bases and J by 3 bases, with 11 bases left in between. The CDR3 contains 15 residues. CDR1 and CDR2 from the germline V gene are WNHNN and SYGVQD (reference sequence). CDR3 residues: CASSELDSGYNEQFF. The CDR3 DNA sequence: TGCGCCAGCAGTGAGCTGGATTCAGGCTACAATGAGCAGTTCTTC.